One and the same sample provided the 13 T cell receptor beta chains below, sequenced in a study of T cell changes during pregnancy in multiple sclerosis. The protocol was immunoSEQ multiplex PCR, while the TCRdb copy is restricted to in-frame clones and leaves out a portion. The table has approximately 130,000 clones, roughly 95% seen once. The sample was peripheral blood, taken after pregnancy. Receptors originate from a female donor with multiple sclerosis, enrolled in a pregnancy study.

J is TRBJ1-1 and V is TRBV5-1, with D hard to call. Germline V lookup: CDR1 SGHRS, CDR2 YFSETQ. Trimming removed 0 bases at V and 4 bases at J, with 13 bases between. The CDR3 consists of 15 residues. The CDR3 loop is CASSLDPGGGTEAFF. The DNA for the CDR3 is TGCGCCAGCAGCTTGGATCCGGGTGGTGGCACTGAAGCTTTCTTT.

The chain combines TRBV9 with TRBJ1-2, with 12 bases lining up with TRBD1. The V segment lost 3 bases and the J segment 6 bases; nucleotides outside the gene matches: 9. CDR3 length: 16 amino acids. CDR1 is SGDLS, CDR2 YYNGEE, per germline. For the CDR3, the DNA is TGTGCCAGCAGCGGACGGGACAGGGGGCAATTGAATGGCTACACCTTC. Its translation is CASSGRDRGQLNGYTF.

DNA for the CDR3: TGTGCCAGCAGTGAGTTTATGGGGGGGCTAGCGGAGCACACAGATACGCAGTATTTT. This gives the protein CASSEFMGGLAEHTDTQYF. This sequence joins TRBV28 and TRBJ2-3; possible D gene TRBD2, 7 bases. This CDR3 is 19 amino acids long. Germline CDR1 MDHEN, CDR2 SYDVKM. Trimming stripped 5 bases from V and 2 bases from J, with 26 bases between.

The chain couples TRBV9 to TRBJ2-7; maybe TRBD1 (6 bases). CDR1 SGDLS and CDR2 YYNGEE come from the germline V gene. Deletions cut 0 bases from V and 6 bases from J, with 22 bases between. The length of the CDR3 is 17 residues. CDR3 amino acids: CASSVGGQSGRGGEQYF. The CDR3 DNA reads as TGTGCCAGCAGCGTAGGAGGACAGTCAGGACGGGGCGGCGAGCAGTACTTC.

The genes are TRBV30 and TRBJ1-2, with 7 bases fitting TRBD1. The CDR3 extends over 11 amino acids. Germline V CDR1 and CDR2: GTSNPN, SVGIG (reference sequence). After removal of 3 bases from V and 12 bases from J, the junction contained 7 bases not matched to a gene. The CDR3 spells CAWSLGTVNTF. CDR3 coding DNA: TGTGCCTGGAGCCTCGGGACAGTTAACACCTTC.

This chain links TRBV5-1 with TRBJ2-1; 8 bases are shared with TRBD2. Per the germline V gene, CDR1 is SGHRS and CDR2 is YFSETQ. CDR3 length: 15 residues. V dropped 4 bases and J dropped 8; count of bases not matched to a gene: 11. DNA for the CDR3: TGCGCCAGCAGCCACGTAGGGACTAGTTTCGATGAGCAGTTCTTC. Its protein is CASSHVGTSFDEQFF. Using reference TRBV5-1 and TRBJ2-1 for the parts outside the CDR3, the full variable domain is KAGVTQTPRYLIKTRGQQVTLSCSPISGHRSVSWYQQTPGQGLQFLFEYFSETQRNKGNFPGRFSGRQFSNSRSEMNVSTLELGDSALYLCASSHVGTSFDEQFFGPGTRLTVL.

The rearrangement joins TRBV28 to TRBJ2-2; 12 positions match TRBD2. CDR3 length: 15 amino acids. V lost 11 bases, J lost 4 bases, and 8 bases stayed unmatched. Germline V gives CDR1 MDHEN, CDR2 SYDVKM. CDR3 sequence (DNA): TGTGCCGGAACTAGCGGGAGGTTTGGCACCGGGGAGCTGTTTTTT. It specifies CAGTSGRFGTGELFF.

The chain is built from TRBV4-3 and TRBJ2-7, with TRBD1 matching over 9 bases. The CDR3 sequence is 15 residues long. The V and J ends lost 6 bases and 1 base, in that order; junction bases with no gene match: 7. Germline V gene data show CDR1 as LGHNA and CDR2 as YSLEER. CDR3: CASSPGTGQSYEQYF. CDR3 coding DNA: TGCGCCAGCAGTCCCGGGACAGGGCAATCCTACGAGCAGTACTTC.

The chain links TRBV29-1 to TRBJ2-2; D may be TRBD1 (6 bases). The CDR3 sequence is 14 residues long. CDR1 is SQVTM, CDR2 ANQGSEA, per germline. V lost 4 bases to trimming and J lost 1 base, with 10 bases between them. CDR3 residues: CSVGTALNTGELFF. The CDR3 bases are TGCAGCGTTGGGACAGCCCTGAACACCGGGGAGCTGTTTTTT.

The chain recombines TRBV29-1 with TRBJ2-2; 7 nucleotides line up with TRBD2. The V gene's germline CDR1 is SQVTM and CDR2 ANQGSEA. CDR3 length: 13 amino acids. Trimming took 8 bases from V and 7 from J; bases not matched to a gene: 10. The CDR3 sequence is CSPRLGGNGELFF. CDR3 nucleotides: TGCAGCCCACGCCTCGGGGGGAACGGGGAGCTGTTTTTT.

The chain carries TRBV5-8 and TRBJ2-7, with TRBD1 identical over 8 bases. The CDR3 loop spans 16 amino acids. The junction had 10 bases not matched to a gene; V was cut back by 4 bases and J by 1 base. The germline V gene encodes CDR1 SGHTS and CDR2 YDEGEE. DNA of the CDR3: TGTGCCAGCAGCCCGTACAGGGGGATGGAGTCCTACGAGCAGTACTTC. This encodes CASSPYRGMESYEQYF.

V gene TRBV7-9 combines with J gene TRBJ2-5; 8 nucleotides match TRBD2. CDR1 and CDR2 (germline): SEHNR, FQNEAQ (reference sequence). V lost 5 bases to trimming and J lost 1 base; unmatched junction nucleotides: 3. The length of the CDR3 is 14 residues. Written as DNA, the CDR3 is TGTGCCAGCAGCCGGGGGGGGCCCCAAGAGACCCAGTACTTC. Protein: CASSRGGPQETQYF. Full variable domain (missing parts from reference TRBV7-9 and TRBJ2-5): DTGVSQNPRHKITKRGQNVTFRCDPISEHNRLYWYRQTLGQGPEFLTYFQNEAQLEKSRLLSDRFSAERPKGSFSTLEIQRTEQGDSAMYLCASSRGGPQETQYFGPGTRLLVL.

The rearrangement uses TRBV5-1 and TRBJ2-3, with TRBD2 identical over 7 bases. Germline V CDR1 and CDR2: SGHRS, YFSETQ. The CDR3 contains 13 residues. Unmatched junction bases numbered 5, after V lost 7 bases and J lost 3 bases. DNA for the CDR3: TGCGCCAGCTCGCGGGAGTTGACAGATACGCAGTATTTT. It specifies CASSRELTDTQYF.